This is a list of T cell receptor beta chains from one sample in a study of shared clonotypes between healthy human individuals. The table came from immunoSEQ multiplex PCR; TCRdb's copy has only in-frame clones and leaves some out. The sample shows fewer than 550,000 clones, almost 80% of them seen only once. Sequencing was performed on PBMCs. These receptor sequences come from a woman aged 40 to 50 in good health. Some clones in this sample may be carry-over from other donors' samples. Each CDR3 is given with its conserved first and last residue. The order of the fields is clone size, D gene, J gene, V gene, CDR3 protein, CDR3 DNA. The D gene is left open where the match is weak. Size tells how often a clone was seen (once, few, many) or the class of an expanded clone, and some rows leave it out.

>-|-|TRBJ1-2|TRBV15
CATSRDFGGSYGYTF
TGTGCCACCAGCAGAGATTTTGGAGGGTCCTATGGCTACACCTTC
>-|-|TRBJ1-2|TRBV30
CAWSLRGPYGYTF
TGTGCCTGGAGTTTGAGGGGCCCCTATGGCTACACCTTC
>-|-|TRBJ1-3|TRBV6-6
CASSYSISEGNTIYF
TGTGCCAGCAGTTACTCGATCAGCGAGGGAAACACCATATATTTT
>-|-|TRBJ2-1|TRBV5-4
CASSLVGPAEEQFF
TGTGCCAGCAGCTTGGTGGGGCCAGCAGAAGAGCAGTTCTTC
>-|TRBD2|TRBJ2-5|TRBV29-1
CSTSGASGILPQETQYF
TGCAGCACCTCAGGGGCTAGCGGGATTCTCCCACAAGAGACCCAGTACTTC
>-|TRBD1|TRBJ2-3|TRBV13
CASSGQGSTDTQYF
TGTGCCAGCAGCGGACAGGGAAGCACAGATACGCAGTATTTT
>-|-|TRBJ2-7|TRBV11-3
CASSRTGLPVNEQYF
TGTGCCAGCAGCCGAACAGGGCTTCCAGTGAACGAGCAGTACTTC
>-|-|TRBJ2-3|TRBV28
CASSLSGPRITDTQYF
TGTGCCAGCAGTTTATCCGGGCCTCGAATCACAGATACGCAGTATTTT
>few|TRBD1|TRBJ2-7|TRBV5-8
CASSLQGAHEQYF
TGTGCCAGCAGCTTACAGGGGGCCCACGAGCAGTACTTC
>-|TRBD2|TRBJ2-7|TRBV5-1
CASSLLAGGPGRAYEQYF
TGCGCCAGCAGCTTACTAGCGGGAGGGCCGGGTAGGGCCTACGAGCAGTACTTC
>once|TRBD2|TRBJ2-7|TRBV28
CASTVSGTYEQYF
TGTGCCAGCACCGTTAGCGGGACCTACGAGCAGTACTTC
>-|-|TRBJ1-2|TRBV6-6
CASSYTYGYTF
TGTGCCAGCAGTTACACGTATGGCTACACCTTC
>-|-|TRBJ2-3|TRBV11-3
CASSLATDTQYF
TGTGCCAGCAGCTTAGCCACAGATACGCAGTATTTT
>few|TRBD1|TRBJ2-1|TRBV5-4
CASSLGQVPNNEQFF
TGTGCCAGCAGCCTCGGACAGGTACCGAACAATGAGCAGTTCTTC
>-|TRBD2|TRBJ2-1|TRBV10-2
CASSEYLAGGDNEQFF
TGCGCCAGCAGTGAGTACCTAGCGGGAGGGGACAATGAGCAGTTCTTC
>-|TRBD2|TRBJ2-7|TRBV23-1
CASSQSGTSGKGNEQYF
TGCGCCAGCAGTCAATCAGGGACTAGCGGGAAAGGCAACGAGCAGTACTTC
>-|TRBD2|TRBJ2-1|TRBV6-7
CASSYFPGREGHEQFF
TGTGCCAGCAGTTACTTCCCGGGCCGGGAGGGGCATGAGCAGTTCTTC
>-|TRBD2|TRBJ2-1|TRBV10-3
CAIRPSGSGNEQFF
TGTGCCATCAGACCTAGCGGGAGCGGGAATGAGCAGTTCTTC
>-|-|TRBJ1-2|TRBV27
CASSWGKGEIYGYTF
TGTGCCAGCAGTTGGGGGAAGGGGGAGATCTATGGCTACACCTTC